The T cell receptor beta chain under discussion was sequenced for a study of blood T cell repertoires in COVID-19. About the research overall: Researchers got acute and convalescent COVID-19 samples from the United States, Italy and Spain. PBMCs, B-cell-depleted T cells, or T cells provided the cDNA or gDNA that made up the material.

The authors' processing: The authors estimated nucleated cell counts from reference gene primer amplification. The protocol was immunoSEQ multiplex PCR, while the TCRdb copy is restricted to in-frame clones and leaves out a portion. That table gives V, J and clone size, and the DNA gave D and trimming. Among roughly 120,000 clones listed, around four fifths were seen once. The germline V gene has CDR1 SNHLY and CDR2 FYNNEI. Trimming left V 8 bases short and J 7 bases short, with 11 bases between. CDR3 length: 12 amino acids. Sequencing was performed on peripheral blood. The source of this sequence is a man aged 30 to 45 with acute or convalescent COVID-19. The rearrangement links TRBV2 to TRBJ1-4; D unresolved. As DNA, the CDR3 is TGTGCCAGCGGCGGGCTAATTGAAAAACTGTTTTTT. Protein product: CASGGLIEKLFF.